Sequencing of this T cell receptor beta chain was carried out in a study of shared clonotypes between healthy human individuals. Study as a whole: Researchers assigned three CD4 naive, three CD4 memory, two CD8 naive and one CD8 memory plate to each donor. General study points: Rarefaction showed that sequencing of sorted subsets was incomplete (despite large depth). The donor pool, a small one, limited the genetic and exposure-history diversity represented.

This CDR3 has 13 residues. For every subset, genomic DNA was evenly distributed across several immunoSEQ plates. The method was immunoSEQ multiplex PCR; TCRdb's version includes in-frame clones alone and lacks a portion of them. The data hold about 2.2 million clones, with just over 90% observed a single time. In regard to this clone: Its matching antigen is unknown.

Naive CD8 populations comprised CD45RO-negative cells positively selected for CCR7, excluding terminally differentiated effector memory CD45RA+ cells. The specimen sequenced was naive CD8+ T cells from PBMCs. The chain has TRBV21-1 and TRBJ1-2; TRBD1 is the table's D call, not checked against the DNA. TRBV21-1 is noted as a pseudogene. This TCR was sampled from a man in his late teens or twenties in good health. Some clones in this sample may be carry-over from other donors' samples. The CDR3 DNA is TGTGCCAGCAGCAAAGGTGGCCGTGATGGCTACACCTTC. Translating it yields CASSKGGRDGYTF.